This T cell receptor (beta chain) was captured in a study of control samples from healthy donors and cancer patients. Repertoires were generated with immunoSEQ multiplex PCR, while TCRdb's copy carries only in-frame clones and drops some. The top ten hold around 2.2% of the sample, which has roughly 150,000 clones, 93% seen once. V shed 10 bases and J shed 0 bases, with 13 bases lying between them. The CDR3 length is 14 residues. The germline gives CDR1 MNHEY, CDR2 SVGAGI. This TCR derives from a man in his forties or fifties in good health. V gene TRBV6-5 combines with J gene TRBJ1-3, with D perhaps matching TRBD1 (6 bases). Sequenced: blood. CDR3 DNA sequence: TGTGCCAATTCGGGGGGCACCTCTGGAAACACCATATATTTT. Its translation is CANSGGTSGNTIYF.